A single sample is the source of the 22 T cell receptor beta chains below, sequenced in a study of T cells in Graves' hyperthyroidism and ophthalmopathy. There were TCR beta CDR3 regions amplified from RNA transcripts. Researchers ran a first-round RT-PCR on the TCR CDR3 using the HTBI primer set. TCRdb used MiXCR to reprocess the multiplex PCR reads, holding one entry per CDR3 protein. Of roughly 500,000 distinct CDR3 sequences listed, approximately 25% are singletons. The sequencing input was blood. The receptors shown here come from a woman aged 25 to 45 with Graves' ophthalmopathy.

The V call is TRBV20-1, the J call TRBJ1-1; D uncertain. Deletions cut 0 bases from V and 5 bases from J, with 13 bases between. The CDR3 is 14 residues long. Germline CDR1 is DFQATT and CDR2 is SNEGSKA (reference sequence). The DNA for the CDR3 is TGCAGTGCTAGAGATCAAGGCAGATGGACTGAAGCTTTCTTT. It specifies CSARDQGRWTEAFF.

This clonotype was observed at least ten times. CDR3 loop: CASSLAEGANTEAFF. The CDR3 DNA sequence: TGTGCCAGCAGTTTAGCGGAAGGGGCTAACACTGAAGCTTTCTTT. This chain joins TRBV12-3 or TRBV12-4 and TRBJ1-1; D may be TRBD1 (5 bases). V was clipped by 0 bases and J by 2 bases, with 10 bases between them. The CDR3 loop spans 15 amino acids.

The genes are TRBV6-5 and TRBJ1-1; no definite D call. This CDR3 has 16 amino acids. Trimming removed 0 bases at V and 1 base at J, with 12 bases between. CDR1 and CDR2 (germline): MNHEY, SVGAGI. The CDR3 region is CASSYSGIAGNTEAFF. Here the CDR3 DNA reads TGTGCCAGCAGTTACTCGGGTATTGCAGGGAACACTGAAGCTTTCTTT.

This clonotype appeared many times. This chain joins TRBV18 and TRBJ2-5; D call uncertain. The germline V gene has CDR1 KGHSH and CDR2 LQKENI. The CDR3 covers 12 residues. V lost 3 bases to trimming and J lost 7 bases, with 9 bases between them. Here the CDR3 reads CASSPEVGTQYF. For the CDR3, the DNA is TGTGCCAGCTCACCGGAAGTGGGGACCCAGTACTTC.

This clonotype has a handful of counts. The chain couples TRBV20-1 to TRBJ1-1; D may be TRBD1 (5 bases). Between the trimmed V and J ends, which lost 1 base and 0 bases, there was a span of 12 bases. The CDR3 has 15 amino acids. Germline V CDR1 and CDR2: DFQATT, SNEGSKA (reference sequence). In nucleotides, the CDR3 is TGCAGTGCTAGAGCTTTCCGGGGCTTGAACACTGAAGCTTTCTTT. As protein: CSARAFRGLNTEAFF.

At least ten counts were recorded for this clonotype. The V call is TRBV12-3 or TRBV12-4, the J call TRBJ1-2; TRBD1 matches 8 bases. The CDR3 totals 13 residues. V shed 5 bases and J 7 bases; nucleotides not matched to a gene: 6. The CDR3 DNA reads as TGTGCCAGCAGTCCGACAGGGGAAATTGGCTACACCTTC. Translated: CASSPTGEIGYTF.

This chain joins TRBV2 and TRBJ2-5; tentatively, D is TRBD2 (6 bases). V gave up 3 bases and J gave up 1 base, with 12 bases separating them. The CDR3 is 15 amino acids. The germline gives CDR1 SNHLY, CDR2 FYNNEI. CDR3 nucleotides: TGTGCCAGCAGTGAGAATGGCGGGGCCCAAGAGACCCAGTACTTC. This encodes CASSENGGAQETQYF.

The chain employs TRBV12-3 or TRBV12-4 and TRBJ1-1; tentatively, D is TRBD1 (5 bases). The CDR3 loop spans 11 amino acids. The V end was cut by 5 bases, the J end by 7 bases, with 8 bases between. The CDR3 spells CASSGANEAFF. CDR3 nucleotide sequence: TGTGCCAGCAGTGGGGCGAATGAAGCTTTCTTT.

This clonotype showed up just a few times. The chain combines TRBV28 with TRBJ1-5, with 9 bases aligning to TRBD1. The CDR3 is 18 residues long. Germline values: CDR1 MDHEN, CDR2 SYDVKM. The V and J ends lost 7 bases and 0 bases, in that order; junction bases with no gene match: 13. The CDR3 DNA reads TGTGCCAGCATCGGCGGACAGGGGCGAATTTATAGCAATCAGCCCCAGCATTTT. Translating it yields CASIGGQGRIYSNQPQHF. Using reference TRBV28 and TRBJ1-5 for the parts outside the CDR3, the full variable domain is DVKVTQSSRYLVKRTGEKVFLECVQDMDHENMFWYRQDPGLGLRLIYFSYDVKMKEKGDIPEGYSVSREKKERFSLILESASTNQTSMYLCASIGGQGRIYSNQPQHFGDGTRLSIL.

The rearrangement joins TRBV5-1 to TRBJ1-1; D is unclear. This CDR3 comprises 14 residues. Germline loops: CDR1 SGHRS, CDR2 YFSETQ. Trimming took off 2 bases at V and 3 bases at J, with 11 bases between the two ends. The CDR3 sequence is CASSLRVPDTEAFF. CDR3 DNA: TGCGCCAGCAGCTTAAGGGTGCCTGACACTGAAGCTTTCTTT. The whole variable domain, filled in from reference TRBV5-1 and TRBJ1-1, reads KAGVTQTPRYLIKTRGQQVTLSCSPISGHRSVSWYQQTPGQGLQFLFEYFSETQRNKGNFPGRFSGRQFSNSRSEMNVSTLELGDSALYLCASSLRVPDTEAFFGQGTRLTVV.

The chain joins TRBV7-6 to TRBJ2-6; no reliable D call. The CDR3 consists of 14 residues. The germline V gene has CDR1 SGHVS and CDR2 FNYEAQ. V was cut by 3 bases and J by 1 base, with 4 bases left in between. The CDR3 sequence is CASSLKSGANVLTF. CDR3 coding DNA: TGTGCCAGCAGCTTGAAATCTGGGGCCAACGTCCTGACTTTC. Complete variable domain (other parts from reference TRBV7-6 and TRBJ2-6): GAGVSQSPRYKVTKRGQDVALRCDPISGHVSLYWYRQALGQGPEFLTYFNYEAQQDKSGLPNDRFSAERPEGSISTLTIQRTEQRDSAMYRCASSLKSGANVLTFGAGSRLTVL.

This clonotype was recorded at least ten times. The V and J genes are TRBV7-8 and TRBJ1-5, with TRBD1 matching over 8 bases. V shed 1 base, J shed 2 bases, and the junction held 10 bases outside the gene matches. The CDR3 has 18 amino acids. The V gene's germline CDR1 is SGHVS and CDR2 FQNEAQ. This CDR3 is CASSLGSGGAIGNQPQHF. DNA for the CDR3: TGTGCCAGCAGCTTAGGTTCAGGGGGCGCGATTGGCAATCAGCCCCAGCATTTT. The full variable domain, rest sourced from reference TRBV7-8 and TRBJ1-5, is GAGVSQSPRYKVAKRGQDVALRCDPISGHVSLFWYQQALGQGPEFLTYFQNEAQLDKSGLPSDRFFAERPEGSVSTLKIQRTQQEDSAVYLCASSLGSGGAIGNQPQHFGDGTRLSIL.

The CDR3 region is CASSLGPRDYGYTF. For the CDR3, the DNA is TGTGCCAGCAGCTTAGGTCCGAGGGACTATGGCTACACCTTC. The rearrangement links TRBV7-2 to TRBJ1-2; D ambiguous. CDR3 size: 14 residues. Germline V gives CDR1 SGHTA, CDR2 FQGNSA. Between the trimmed V and J ends, which lost 1 base and 3 bases, there was a span of 9 bases.

Many counts were recorded for this clonotype. This rearrangement joins TRBV12-3 or TRBV12-4 to TRBJ1-2, with D tentatively TRBD1 (5 bases). The CDR3 runs 15 residues. Deletions cut 6 bases from V and 4 bases from J, with 18 bases between. The CDR3 here is CASSPGTRRGYGYTF. Written as DNA, the CDR3 is TGTGCCAGCAGCCCAGGGACGAGGAGGGGCTATGGCTACACCTTC.

This clonotype was seen ten or more times. This chain uses TRBV30 with TRBJ1-1, with 9 bases lining up with TRBD1. The CDR3 runs 15 residues. V trimming: 6 bases; J trimming: 0 bases; junction bases outside the gene matches: 8. Germline CDR1 GTSNPN, CDR2 SVGIG (reference sequence). Here the CDR3 reads CACSTDRGLNTEAFF. The CDR3 DNA follows: TGTGCCTGCTCAACGGACAGGGGCTTGAACACTGAAGCTTTCTTT.

This clonotype was detected many times. The junction and the germline gene differ at one end; a read error may be behind it. The J gene is TRBJ1-2, the V gene TRBV19; the D is unclear. The CDR3 has 11 residues. Germline V gene sequence: CDR1 LNHDA, CDR2 SQIVND (reference sequence). CDR3 residues: CASSKGGRPAF. CDR3 bases: TGTGCCAGTAGTAAAGGAGGTAGACCGGCCTTC.

This clonotype showed up many times. This chain joins TRBV2 and TRBJ1-2; TRBD1 matches 8 bases. With V trimmed by 8 bases and J by 1 base, 6 bases remained unmatched. The CDR3 contains 14 residues. CDR1 is SNHLY and CDR2 is FYNNEI in the germline V gene. In DNA, the CDR3 is TGTGCCAGCCAAGAAGGACAGGGTAACTATGGCTACACCTTC. The encoded protein is CASQEGQGNYGYTF.

Points on this clonotype: The junction shows a germline mismatch at one end, possibly a read error. The chain recombines TRBV7-2 with TRBJ2-7; D perhaps matches TRBD1 (5 bases). This CDR3 comprises 14 residues. CDR1 is SGHTA, CDR2 FQGNSA, per germline. As DNA, the CDR3 is TGTGCCAGCAGCGCAGGACACGGTCGGCCCCTCTGGCAGTTC. Translated: CASSAGHGRPLWQF.

This clonotype has ten or more counts. J is TRBJ2-2 and V is TRBV11-1, with a tentative D call TRBD1 (6 bases). Germline CDR1 SGHAT, CDR2 FQDESV (reference sequence). The CDR3 has 16 amino acids. V was cut by 5 bases and J by 4 bases, with 17 bases left in between. CDR3 in amino acids: CASSPGPGAGTGELFF. CDR3 DNA: TGTGCCAGCAGCCCGGGACCAGGGGCCGGCACCGGGGAGCTGTTTTTT. The full variable domain, with the rest looked up from reference TRBV11-1 and TRBJ2-2, is EAEVAQSPRYKITEKSQAVAFWCDPISGHATLYWYRQILGQGPELLVQFQDESVVDDSQLPKDRFSAERLKGVDSTLKIQPAELGDSAMYLCASSPGPGAGTGELFFGEGSRLTVL.

Ten or more counts support this clonotype. The V and J genes are TRBV5-6 and TRBJ1-1, with a possible D match to TRBD1 (5 bases). The CDR3 covers 16 residues. Trimming left V 4 bases short and J 0 bases short, with 16 bases between. In germline, CDR1 is SGHDT, CDR2 YYEEEE. In DNA, the CDR3 is TGTGCCAGCAGCCCGTTATCGGCGACAGTGAACACTGAAGCTTTCTTT. Translated: CASSPLSATVNTEAFF. Combining the CDR3 with reference TRBV5-6 and TRBJ1-1 gives the whole variable domain DAGVTQSPTHLIKTRGQQVTLRCSPKSGHDTVSWYQQALGQGPQFIFQYYEEEERQRGNFPDRFSGHQFPNYSSELNVNALLLGDSALYLCASSPLSATVNTEAFFGQGTRLTVV.

On this clonotype: One base away lies a much larger clone, so this may be a sequencing read error. This chain links TRBV28 with TRBJ2-4, with D tentatively TRBD1 (8 bases). The CDR3 runs 14 residues. The germline CDR1 and CDR2 sequences are MDHEN and SYDVKM. CDR3 DNA sequence: TGTGCCAGCAGGGGGGAGGGACAGGACGACATTAAGTACTTC. Translated, it gives CASRGEGQDDIKYF.

This clonotype occurred many times. The V call is TRBV12-3 or TRBV12-4, the J call TRBJ2-5, with D uncertain. This CDR3 contains 15 residues. V gave up 5 bases and J gave up 4 bases, with 17 bases separating them. The CDR3 nucleotides read TGTGCCAGCAGTCCGCCAGCCTCCGCCCGAGAGACCCAGTACTTC. Protein: CASSPPASARETQYF.